This T cell receptor beta chain appears in the sequencing data of a study of naive and memory T cell subsets. Study findings and constraints: Potentially, T cell activation and differentiation skew this RNA-based measurement. Far more TCRs reportedly came from tuberculin skin test site biopsies.

By its share, this clonotype is medium-sized. Its antigen is not identified. Ligated cDNA underwent four rounds of PCR with nested alpha and beta constant region primers and SP2. Blood and skin TCR RNA was reverse transcribed with alpha and beta constant primers. One entry per CDR3 protein, called by TCRdb with MiXCR from the UMI-ligation and nested PCR reads. The table shows several hundred distinct CDR3 sequences, with about 5% occurring only once. A UMI-containing oligonucleotide was joined by 3' ligation to the TCR cDNA template. Input was about 1 to 1,100 ng of DNase-treated total RNA without cell sorting. Germline V gene lookup returns CDR1 SGHRS and CDR2 YFSETQ. The V end lost 6 bases, the J end lost 0 bases, and 19 bases lay between the germline ends. This CDR3 spans 17 amino acids.

This clonotype was sampled from an adult in good health. The chain couples TRBV5-1 to TRBJ2-1; possibly TRBD1 for D (6 bases). Sequencing used skin, obtained from a tuberculin skin test site or a saline-injected site (not recorded which). The CDR3 loop is CASTPTGTHSSYNEQFF. DNA for the CDR3: TGCGCCAGCACCCCCACAGGGACCCACAGCTCCTACAATGAGCAGTTCTTC.